These 11 T cell receptor beta chains were sequenced from one sample in a study of CD8 T cells in Susac syndrome. Random hexamers primed reverse transcription of about 0.5 to 1 ug RNA. TCRdb itself ran the immunoSEQ multiplex PCR reads through MiXCR, one entry per CDR3 protein. The sample consists of just over 300,000 distinct CDR3 sequences, around 90% of them appearing once. Material: CD4+ T cells from PBMCs. These receptors came from a human donor with multiple sclerosis.

V and J are TRBV21-1 and TRBJ2-7; the D call of TRBD1 is as the table states it, not checked on the DNA. TRBV21-1 is a documented pseudogene. CDR3 length: 14 residues. CDR3 residues: CASSTQGASYEQYF. In DNA, the CDR3 is TGTGCCAGCAGCACACAGGGGGCTTCCTACGAGCAGTACTTC.

The chain links TRBV6-6 to TRBJ2-2; 8 bases are shared with TRBD2. Losses at the gene ends were 6 bases for V and 7 bases for J; bases not matched to a gene: 13. Germline-derived CDR1 and CDR2 are MNHNY and SVGAGI (reference sequence). The CDR3 is 16 amino acids. CDR3 nucleotides: TGTGCCAGCAGGGGCGTGGGAGCGGGAGACCACGGGGAGCTGTTTTTT. This translates into CASRGVGAGDHGELFF.

The V and J genes are TRBV5-1 and TRBJ1-1; 10 bases agree with TRBD1. Germline values: CDR1 SGHRS, CDR2 YFSETQ. V dropped 0 bases and J dropped 7; count of bases not matched to a gene: 6. The CDR3 is 15 residues long. The CDR3 sequence: CASSLEEGTGDEAFF. CDR3 nucleotides: TGCGCCAGCAGCTTGGAAGAGGGGACAGGGGATGAAGCTTTCTTT.

The rearrangement joins TRBV4-2 to TRBJ2-7; TRBD1 matches at 7 bases. Germline CDR1 and CDR2: LGHNA and YNFKEQ. V lost 0 bases to trimming and J lost 4 bases; unmatched junction nucleotides: 12. The length of the CDR3 is 17 residues. This chain's CDR3 is CASSQDTRYRGDYEQYF. DNA for the CDR3: TGTGCCAGCAGCCAAGATACGAGGTACAGGGGTGATTACGAGCAGTACTTC.

This clonotype was seen just once. J is TRBJ2-7 and V is TRBV20-1; D is uncertain. Germline CDR1 and CDR2: DFQATT and SNEGSKA (reference sequence). The CDR3 extends over 15 amino acids. With 0 bases removed from V and 0 bases from J, the gap between germline ends came to 12 bases. CDR3 loop: CSARDAGQVSYEQYF. DNA for the CDR3: TGCAGTGCTAGAGATGCTGGGCAGGTCTCCTACGAGCAGTACTTC.

This chain joins TRBV29-1 and TRBJ2-2; 8 nucleotides agree with TRBD1. CDR1 SQVTM and CDR2 ANQGSEA come from the germline V gene. This CDR3 is built from 12 residues. V lost 7 bases, J lost 6 bases, and 4 bases stayed unmatched. In DNA form, the CDR3 reads TGCAGCGCTCGGACAGGGTCCGGGGAGCTGTTTTTT. Translating it yields CSARTGSGELFF.

The chain recombines TRBV30 with TRBJ2-3; TRBD2 might be the D (5 bases). The ends were cut back, 5 bases at V and 14 bases at J, with 17 bases in the middle. CDR1 and CDR2 (germline): GTSNPN, SVGIG (reference sequence). This CDR3 contains 11 residues. Written as DNA, the CDR3 is TGTGCCTGGGCCCATAGGGAGCGTCGGTATTTT. Protein: CAWAHRERRYF.

The genes are TRBV29-1 and TRBJ1-4, with D possibly matching TRBD1 (5 bases). The germline V gene encodes CDR1 SQVTM and CDR2 ANQGSEA. The V end lost 0 bases, the J end lost 9 bases, and 14 bases lay between the germline ends. The CDR3 spans 14 residues. CDR3 bases: TGCAGCGTTGAAGAGATCCCCGGGACCCAAAAACTGTTTTTT. Amino acids: CSVEEIPGTQKLFF.

This clonotype was detected once. The rearrangement uses TRBV27 and TRBJ2-7; possibly TRBD2 for D (5 bases). CDR1 is MNHEY, CDR2 SMNVEV, per germline (reference sequence). This CDR3 is 16 amino acids long. V dropped 0 bases and J dropped 6 bases, with 18 bases sitting between them. This chain's CDR3 is CASSLSGMWEKGEQYF. In DNA, the CDR3 is TGTGCCAGCAGTTTATCGGGGATGTGGGAGAAGGGCGAGCAGTACTTC.

V is TRBV18 and J is TRBJ1-5; TRBD1 aligns across 7 bases. The J segment lost 4 bases and the V segment lost 9 bases, leaving 9 bases of the junction unmatched. This CDR3 contains 14 residues. CDR1 is KGHSH, CDR2 LQKENI, per germline. CDR3 bases: TGTGCCAGTTCCCCAGGGGGATTGAATCAGCCCCAGCATTTT. Protein product: CASSPGGLNQPQHF.

The genes are TRBV19 and TRBJ2-1; D remains unclear. This CDR3 has 15 residues. Germline CDR1 is LNHDA and CDR2 is SQIVND (reference sequence). V lost 7 bases and J 0 bases, leaving 13 bases between the germline ends. CDR3 protein: CASNPAHSSYNEQFF. The DNA for the CDR3 is TGTGCCAGTAACCCGGCACATAGCTCCTACAATGAGCAGTTCTTC. The complete variable domain, with remaining parts taken from reference TRBV19 and TRBJ2-1, reads DGGITQSPKYLFRKEGQNVTLSCEQNLNHDAMYWYRQDPGQGLRLIYYSQIVNDFQKGDIAEGYSVSREKKESFPLTVTSAQKNPTAFYLCASNPAHSSYNEQFFGPGTRLTVL.